These T cell receptor beta chains were read from a single sample in a study of cytomegalovirus exposure and HLA in healthy donors. The protocol was immunoSEQ multiplex PCR, while the TCRdb copy is restricted to in-frame clones and leaves out a portion. The table records 99,000 or so clones, about 9.4% of them present only once. Sequencing input: PBMCs. The receptor source for this set is a man aged 35-49 years in good health and CMV-seropositive. Each CDR3 is given with its conserved first and last residue. D genes are given only for firm matches. Clone size is given for some rows only: seen once, a few or many times, or a class if the clone is expanded.

v_call	d_call	clone_size	j_call	cdr3_nt	cdr3_aa
TRBV5-4	TRBD2	-	TRBJ2-6	TGTGCCAGCAGCTTGCCCCTAGCGGGAGTTGGGGCCAACGTCCTGACTTTC	CASSLPLAGVGANVLTF
TRBV14	-	few	TRBJ2-3	TGTGCCAGCAGCCAAGAACTAGGCCCTAGCACAGATACGCAGTATTTT	CASSQELGPSTDTQYF
TRBV7-2	TRBD2	few	TRBJ2-7	TGTGCCAGCAGCTTAGGGGGGGCTAGCGGGAGTGGGACGTACTTC	CASSLGGASGSGTYF
TRBV9	-	-	TRBJ1-3	TGTGCCAGCAGCGTAGGACAGACCGGAAACACCATATATTTT	CASSVGQTGNTIYF
TRBV6-5	TRBD1	few	TRBJ2-1	TGTGCCAGCAAGGTCGGGACAGGGAATTACAATGAGCAGTTCTTC	CASKVGTGNYNEQFF
TRBV30	TRBD2	-	TRBJ2-1	TGCGCCTGGAGTGTACGGGGACTAGCGGATTACAATGAGCAGTTCTTC	CAWSVRGLADYNEQFF
TRBV30	TRBD1	-	TRBJ1-1	TGTGCCTGGAGCGGACAGGCGGGCACTGAAGCTTTCTTT	CAWSGQAGTEAFF
TRBV19	-	-	TRBJ2-6	TGTGCCAGTAGACAATTAGCGGACCTGGCAAGCTCTGGGGCCAACGTCCTGACTTTC	CASRQLADLASSGANVLTF
TRBV11-1	TRBD1	-	TRBJ2-2	TGTGCCAGCAGCTTAGCCCTGGGACAGACCTTGACCGGGGAGCTGTTTTTT	CASSLALGQTLTGELFF
TRBV4-3	-	few	TRBJ1-6	TGCGCCAGCTCGATAATCGGGAATTCACCCCTCCACTTT	CASSIIGNSPLHF
TRBV7-9	-	few	TRBJ1-2	TGTGCCAGCAGCCCTCGAGAGGTATCTTATGGCTACACCTTC	CASSPREVSYGYTF
TRBV2	TRBD1	few	TRBJ1-2	TGTGCCAGCAGTGAAGGAATGGCAGGGGGCCTCTATGGCTACACCTTC	CASSEGMAGGLYGYTF
TRBV5-1	TRBD1	-	TRBJ1-4	TGCGCCAGCAGCCCCAAAGACCAGACAGGGCTCCCTGAAAAACTGTTTTTT	CASSPKDQTGLPEKLFF
TRBV14	-	few	TRBJ1-1	TGTGCCAGCAGCCAAAGCAGGTACACTGAAGCTTTCTTT	CASSQSRYTEAFF
TRBV5-4	-	-	TRBJ2-7	TGTGCCAGCAGCTTGGGTCCGGCGGGCGAGCAGTACTTC	CASSLGPAGEQYF
TRBV27	TRBD1	-	TRBJ2-6	TGTGCCAGCAGTGGGGCCGGGACAGGGGTCTCTGGGGCCAACGTCCTGACTTTC	CASSGAGTGVSGANVLTF
TRBV5-6	-	few	TRBJ2-7	TGTGCCAGCAGCTTCCCCTCGGACAATCCCTACGAGCAGTACTTC	CASSFPSDNPYEQYF
TRBV28	TRBD1	few	TRBJ2-3	TGTGCCAGCCTAAGCGACAGGGCACATCATAGCACAGATACGCAGTATTTT	CASLSDRAHHSTDTQYF
TRBV7-9	TRBD2	few	TRBJ2-7	TGTGCCAGCAGCCCCCCCGGGTCTAGCGGGAGGTACTCCTACGAGCAGTACTTC	CASSPPGSSGRYSYEQYF
TRBV5-6	-	-	TRBJ1-1	TGTGCCAGCAGCTTGCGTCAATCGAGTGAAGCTTTCTTT	CASSLRQSSEAFF
TRBV7-8	-	many	TRBJ1-1	TGTGCCAGCATCGAAGGGCGGACAGCTCGAGCTTTCTTT	CASIEGRTARAFF
TRBV6-5	-	few	TRBJ2-2	TGTGCCACTGGGGGCGGGAGGAACACCGGGGAGCTGTTTTTT	CATGGGRNTGELFF
TRBV11-2	-	-	TRBJ2-1	TGTGCCAGCGGGAGGTACAATGAGCAGTTCTTC	CASGRYNEQFF
TRBV5-1	TRBD2	once	TRBJ2-3	TGCGCCAGCACAACGACTAGCGGGATTTGGACAGATACGCAGTGTTTT	CASTTTSGIWTDTQCF
TRBV7-2	-	-	TRBJ2-5	TGTGCCAGCAGCTTAGGGACAGTTTTCCAAGAGACCCAGTACTTC	CASSLGTVFQETQYF
TRBV7-6	-	few	TRBJ2-7	TGTGCCAGCGGCGTCAAGGAGGGCTCCTACGAGCAGTACTTC	CASGVKEGSYEQYF
TRBV7-6	-	few	TRBJ2-6	TGTGCCAGCAGGACCCCCGGGGGATCTGGGGCCAACGTCCTGACTTTC	CASRTPGGSGANVLTF
TRBV27	TRBD2	few	TRBJ2-2	TGTGCCAGCATGCCTAGCGGGAGCACCGGGGAGCTGTTTTTT	CASMPSGSTGELFF